This is a list of T cell receptor beta chains from one sample in a study of T-cell reconstitution after alpha-beta-depleted transplantation in children. TCRdb ran MiXCR on the PCR reads and lists one entry per CDR3 protein. The repertoire holds 750,000 to 950,000 distinct CDR3 sequences, with roughly 15% as singletons. The sample here was PBMCs, mostly from graft donor cells, taken 360 days after TCRalphabeta/CD19-depleted stem cell transplant. The receptors stem from a male patient between 5 and 17 years old who had a stem cell transplant for acute lymphoblastic leukemia, so the T cells may come from the graft donor. Each CDR3 is given with its conserved first and last residue. The D gene is left open where the match is weak. Only part of the rows carry a size: once, few, many, or a class if the clone is expanded.

.	TRBV4-1	TRBD2	TRBJ2-1	TGCGCCAGCAGCCAAGGGGGACTAGCGGGAGGGCCGGGTCCGTCTGAGCAGTTCTTC	CASSQGGLAGGPGPSEQFF
many	TRBV29-1	TRBD1	TRBJ2-7	TGCAGCGGCAGGGGGACAGGGCCCTACGAGCAGTACTTC	CSGRGTGPYEQYF
.	TRBV4-2	TRBD2	TRBJ2-1	TGTGCCAGCAGCCAAGAGGGCGGGAGTGGATACAATGAGCAGTTCTTC	CASSQEGGSGYNEQFF
.	TRBV4-1	.	TRBJ2-7	TGCGCCAGCAGCCAAGCGCTAGTACCATCCTACGAGCAGTACTTC	CASSQALVPSYEQYF
many	TRBV12-3/TRBV12-4	.	TRBJ2-2	TGTGCCAGCAGTTTCTCTCCCACCGGGGAGCTGTTTTTT	CASSFSPTGELFF
.	TRBV5-1	.	TRBJ2-1	TGCGCCAGCAGCTTGGAGGGGGGATCCTACGAGCAGTTCTTC	CASSLEGGSYEQFF
few	TRBV5-1	.	TRBJ1-1	TGCGCCAGCAGCTTCGGGGACACGCGAGCTTTCTTT	CASSFGDTRAFF
.	TRBV6-2/TRBV6-3	TRBD2	TRBJ2-1	TGTGCCAGCAGTGTACTTAGCGGGCGGGGTGAGCAGTTCTTC	CASSVLSGRGEQFF
few	TRBV7-9	.	TRBJ1-1	TGTGCCACCTCGGGGACTGAAGCTTTCTTT	CATSGTEAFF
few	TRBV15	TRBD1	TRBJ1-2	TGTGCCACCAGCGGCGAGAGAGGGACAGACTATGGCTACACCTTC	CATSGERGTDYGYTF
.	TRBV20-1	.	TRBJ1-5	TGCAGTGCTAGAGCGCCAGGGGCTTATAGCAATCAGCCCCAGCATTTT	CSARAPGAYSNQPQHF
.	TRBV14	TRBD2	TRBJ2-1	TGTGCCAGCAGCCGCCGGACTAGCGGGAGAGTCCAAGGCAATGAGCAGTTCTTC	CASSRRTSGRVQGNEQFF
few	TRBV20-1	.	TRBJ2-7	TGCAGTGCCGCACGACAGGTTAACTCCTACGAGCAGTACTTC	CSAARQVNSYEQYF
.	TRBV20-1	TRBD2	TRBJ2-1	TGCAGTGCTACCCCTTCTCGAGGGAGGGCCGAATACAATGAGCAGTTCTTC	CSATPSRGRAEYNEQFF
few	TRBV15	TRBD1	TRBJ2-1	TGTGCCACCAGGTACAGGGGCTACAATGAGCAGTTCTTC	CATRYRGYNEQFF
.	TRBV5-1	.	TRBJ2-2	TGCGCCAGCACGCCGATTAGGGACCTATTCACCGGGGAGCTGTTTTTT	CASTPIRDLFTGELFF
few	TRBV12-3/TRBV12-4	.	TRBJ1-5	TGTGCCAGCAGCCAGGGCACGGGGCTTAATAATCAGCCCCAGCATTTT	CASSQGTGLNNQPQHF
few	TRBV4-1	.	TRBJ2-4	TGCGCCAGCAGCCAAGTTCCCCACGGCGGAGACATTCAGTACTTC	CASSQVPHGGDIQYF
.	TRBV18	.	TRBJ1-5	TGTGCCAGCTCACCTAGGGGGTCCGGGGGCAATCAGCCCCAGCATTTT	CASSPRGSGGNQPQHF
.	TRBV5-1	TRBD1	TRBJ2-7	TGCGCCAGCAGCTTCGGACAGGGGAGCTCCTACGAGCAGTACTTC	CASSFGQGSSYEQYF
.	TRBV5-1	.	TRBJ2-7	TGCGCCAGCAGCCCTCCGGGGCCTGCGATTCTCTACGAGCAGTACTTC	CASSPPGPAILYEQYF
few	TRBV7-3	TRBD2	TRBJ2-2	TGTGCCAGCAGCTTAACAAGTATCCTAGCGGGAGGAGCCGGGGAGCTGTTTTTT	CASSLTSILAGGAGELFF
few	TRBV29-1	TRBD1	TRBJ2-1	TGCAGCGTTCCGGGACAGGGGGCGCTTTACAATGAGCAGTTCTTC	CSVPGQGALYNEQFF
few	TRBV7-9	TRBD1	TRBJ1-1	TGTGCCAGCACCGACAGGGAGGTTGAAGCTTTCTTT	CASTDREVEAFF
.	TRBV5-1	TRBD2	TRBJ2-7	TGCGCCAGCAGCCCAGGCAGCGGGACCGCACTTTTGTACGAGCAGTACTTC	CASSPGSGTALLYEQYF
few	TRBV11-1	.	TRBJ2-7	TGTGCCAGCAGCTTAGCGTACAGTTCCTACGAGCAGTACTTC	CASSLAYSSYEQYF
.	TRBV29-1	.	TRBJ1-1	TGCAGCGCCGCGGGGGTGGACACTGAAGCTTTCTTT	CSAAGVDTEAFF
many	TRBV20-1	TRBD1	TRBJ2-6	TGCAGTGCTAGAAAAGATGGACAGGGGTCCTCCGGGGCCAACGTCCTGACTTTC	CSARKDGQGSSGANVLTF
few	TRBV7-9	.	TRBJ1-3	TGTGCCAGCAGCGACCTACGAACAGACTCTGGAAACACCATATATTTT	CASSDLRTDSGNTIYF
.	TRBV5-1	.	TRBJ2-6	TGCGCCAGCAGCTTCCTAGCGATGGGGGCCAACGTCCTGACTTTC	CASSFLAMGANVLTF
.	TRBV12-3/TRBV12-4	.	TRBJ2-1	TGTGCCAGCAGTCCAACCGGGGCAGGGAGGGGGCCGGGGTTCTTC	CASSPTGAGRGPGFF
few	TRBV29-1	TRBD2	TRBJ2-7	TGCAGCGTTGAAGATCCGGGGGACTACTCCTACGAGCAGTACTTC	CSVEDPGDYSYEQYF
.	TRBV18	.	TRBJ2-2	TGTGCCAGCTCACCTCACGGTTTTTCCACCGGGGAGCTGTTTTTT	CASSPHGFSTGELFF
.	TRBV6-5	TRBD1	TRBJ1-1	TGTGCCAGCAGTTCCCCGACGACAGGGGGCCAGAACACTGAAGCTTTCTTT	CASSSPTTGGQNTEAFF
once	TRBV7-9	.	TRBJ1-1	TGTGCCAGCAGCTTGGGTCCCCTTGTTGAAGCTTTCTTT	CASSLGPLVEAFF
.	TRBV5-1	TRBD2	TRBJ2-5	TGCGCCAGCAGCTTGGGTACTAGCGGAAGGTCGGGACGAGAGACCCAGTACTTC	CASSLGTSGRSGRETQYF
few	TRBV7-9	TRBD1	TRBJ2-7	TGTGCCAGCAGCTTAGGGACAGGCGAGGTTGGCGAGCAGTACTTC	CASSLGTGEVGEQYF
many	TRBV24-1	.	TRBJ2-5	TGTGCCACCAGCGCTGGGGGAGGAGAGACCCAGTACTTC	CATSAGGGETQYF
few	TRBV2	.	TRBJ2-1	TGTGCCAGCAGTGAGGGGGGTCTAGCGAGGAATGAGCAGTTCTTC	CASSEGGLARNEQFF
.	TRBV4-1	.	TRBJ2-7	TGCGCCAGCAGCCAAGTTAGGGTACCCTACGAGCAGTACTTC	CASSQVRVPYEQYF
.	TRBV5-1	.	TRBJ2-2	TGCGCCAGCAGCTATTCCGCGGCCGGGGAGCTGTTTTTT	CASSYSAAGELFF
many	TRBV27	TRBD2	TRBJ2-7	TGTGCCAGCAGTATTGGACTAGTCCGCGAGCAGTACTTC	CASSIGLVREQYF
.	TRBV25-1	.	TRBJ2-1	TGTGCCAGCAGTGATCCTATTAGCGCCCAGCAGTTCTTC	CASSDPISAQQFF
.	TRBV18	.	TRBJ2-3	TGTGCCAGCTCATCAGATTTCCTAGAGGGGACAGATACGCAGTATTTT	CASSSDFLEGTDTQYF
.	TRBV6-5	.	TRBJ2-7	TGTGCCAGCAGTTACGGTCTGCCCCCACGTTCCTACGAGCAGTACTTC	CASSYGLPPRSYEQYF
few	TRBV6-1	.	TRBJ2-2	TGTGCCAGCAGCCCCGGAGACAGGCTATTATCGAACACCGGGGAGCTGTTTTTT	CASSPGDRLLSNTGELFF
.	TRBV5-4	TRBD2	TRBJ2-6	TGTGCCAGCAGCTCCTCGAGCGGGAGTTGGAACTCTGGGGCCAACGTCCTGACTTTC	CASSSSSGSWNSGANVLTF
few	TRBV20-1	.	TRBJ1-1	TGCAGTGCTAGAGCGGAGTTCTTT	CSARAEFF
few	TRBV5-1	.	TRBJ1-3	TGCGCCAGCAGCTTGGCGTCCGGGGGCCGCTCTGGAAACACCATATATTTT	CASSLASGGRSGNTIYF
few	TRBV5-1	TRBD2	TRBJ2-7	TGCGCCAGCAGCTTGAGGGGGACTAGCGGGCTCCACGAGCAGTACTTC	CASSLRGTSGLHEQYF
few	TRBV6-1	TRBD2	TRBJ2-7	TGTGCCAGCAGCCCTCACGACGGGAGGGGGTACGAGCAGTACTTC	CASSPHDGRGYEQYF
many	TRBV5-1	.	TRBJ2-2	TGCGCCAGCAGCCTGAGTGCCACCGGGGAGCTGTTTTTT	CASSLSATGELFF
many	TRBV28	.	TRBJ2-7	TGTGCCAGCAGTTTCCTCAGGGATAGGGCCGAGCAGTACTTC	CASSFLRDRAEQYF
.	TRBV29-1	.	TRBJ2-3	TGCAGCGTTGCTCTAACAGGGCCAGATACGCAGTATTTT	CSVALTGPDTQYF
once	TRBV6-1	.	TRBJ1-6	TGTGCCAGCAGAAAGGGACCGGAAGACTGGCCCCTCCACTTT	CASRKGPEDWPLHF
.	TRBV23-1	TRBD1	TRBJ2-7	TGCGCCAGCAGTCAATCTCGGACAGGCTTGGGCTTCCCAGGTTCCTACGAGCAGTACTTC	CASSQSRTGLGFPGSYEQYF
few	TRBV29-1	.	TRBJ1-3	TGCAGCGTTGAAGATCGGGTAGGACGAAACACCATATATTTT	CSVEDRVGRNTIYF
few	TRBV12-3/TRBV12-4	TRBD1	TRBJ1-1	TGTGCCAGCAGTTTGGCCGGGACAGGGATCGCTGAAGCTTTCTTT	CASSLAGTGIAEAFF
.	TRBV5-1	.	TRBJ2-7	TGCGCCAGCAGCACCGCGGGTCTCCCCTACGAGCAGTACTTC	CASSTAGLPYEQYF
few	TRBV29-1	TRBD1	TRBJ1-5	TGCAGCGTTAGGGGGCGGCCCCAGCATTTT	CSVRGRPQHF